This record looks at one T cell receptor (beta chain) sequence and its context. Its antigen is as yet unknown. The entry originates in a study of blood T cells in healthy people across ages. About the study: There was about one barcoded beta molecule captured by template switching per two T cells.

Study-level results: Donor CMV status, an unknown factor, possibly confounded changes in expanded clonotypes.

Trimming cost V 1 base and J 2 bases, with 16 bases left between them. Germline V gene lookup returns CDR1 DFQATT and CDR2 SNEGSKA (reference sequence). The CDR3 totals 16 residues. Alongside a J-beta primer mix, a sample-barcoded 5' primer served in a second PCR lasting roughly 7 to 12 cycles. Every cDNA was tagged by a template-switch adaptor with 12 random nucleotides. Every individual sample yielded 2.5 million or more paired-end reads (each containing CDR3). MiXCR, applied by TCRdb to the 5' RACE reads, yields one record per CDR3 protein. Of over 950,000 distinct CDR3 sequences listed, around two fifths were seen once; the top ten hold 13%.

The TCR originated in a man aged 18 to 35 in good health. Sequencing was done on a sample of blood. The chain links TRBV20-1 to TRBJ2-3, with TRBD1 as a possible D gene (5 bases). CDR3 residues: CSARVPGHTLTDTQYF. CDR3 coding DNA: TGCAGTGCTAGAGTCCCTGGACACACACTCACAGATACGCAGTATTTT.